This T cell receptor beta chain was obtained from a study of cytomegalovirus exposure and HLA in healthy donors (dated 2017 in TCRdb). General notes on the study: The 500 to 800 repertoires of the first cohort and the 110 or so validation repertoires were produced on the same platform, according to a later analysis. Besides the first cohort of roughly 640 subjects, a separate validation cohort made up of some 110 different subjects was used. The study was designed to test whether signatures of past pathogen exposure could be identified by cataloging public T cell receptors. High-throughput TCR immunosequencing, statistical association of individual TCRs with disease status, and machine learning were combined to predict cytomegalovirus infection status. Overall study outcomes, separate from this receptor: The authors suggested that the approach could potentially be extended to other disease states and immunological phenotypes. The classifier was reported to diagnose cytomegalovirus status with high specificity and sensitivity in both the original and validation cohorts. While some public TCRs were present in many individuals, most TCR sequences turned up only very rarely across donors. In vitro tests confirmed that a few of the cytomegalovirus-associated TCR beta chains recognize cytomegalovirus antigens. In a later analysis, TCRs clustered in the first cohort were found to also tend to co-occur in the approximately 110 validation repertoires, with about 94% of cluster scores above 0. A later analysis had no HLA typing for the validation cohort, so co-occurrence there was scored across all 130 or so repertoires. The study gave a list of more than 150 TCR beta chains associated with cytomegalovirus.

V was cut back by 1 base and J by 3 bases, leaving a gap of 15 bases between them. The CDR3 holds 16 amino acids from the cysteine to the phenylalanine. The retained sequence is limited to the CDR3, 48 bases, with the frame set at the first base. The CDR1 and CDR2 encoded by the germline V gene are LGHNA and YNFKEQ. Separate from the roughly 650-subject first cohort, the validation cohort of about 130 subjects was the group to which the donors belonged. The library relied on the immunoSEQ multiplex PCR assay. As for the original processing: To diagnose cytomegalovirus status from the catalog of TCR beta chain sequences, a statistical classification framework was built. TCRdb retrieved this table from immuneACCESS and kept in-frame rearrangements only. Not all clones are present; in checked studies, unresolved V genes account for under half, and no reason is known for the remainder. From that table come the V and J calls and clone size; the DNA was used to work out D and trimming. This sample gives roughly 70,000 clones in total; roughly 95% of them show up just once. The top ten constitute over 3% of the sample.

Worth noting for this clone: Its antigen has not been determined. Per-base qualities were not stored, and no clone one base away is much larger.

Sequenced input: PBMCs. This chain joins TRBV4-2 to TRBJ1-1, with the D gene too uncertain to name. The TCR comes from a man between 18 and 35 years old in good health and CMV-seronegative. The CDR3 region has the sequence CASSQGHVPRDTEAFF. The DNA is TGTGCCAGCAGCCAAGGGCACGTCCCGAGGGACACTGAAGCTTTCTTT.